Listed here are 6 T cell receptor beta chains from one sample, sequenced in a study of cytomegalovirus exposure and HLA in healthy donors. PCR employed 60 Vbeta and 13 Jbeta primers. TCRdb keeps only in-frame clones here, not all; method: immunoSEQ multiplex PCR. The table records 150,000 to 200,000 clones, approximately 80% of them present only once. Sequencing was performed on PBMCs. These TCRs come from a young woman in good health and CMV-seropositive.

This clone was counted between two and nine times. This chain connects TRBV10-3 to TRBJ1-1; 10 bases are a match to TRBD1. Germline V CDR1 and CDR2: ENHRY, SYGVKD. The CDR3 extends over 16 amino acids. V shed 4 bases, J shed 0 bases, and the junction held 5 bases outside the gene matches. The CDR3 nucleotides read TGTGCCATCAGTGGGGGACAGGGGTTGGTGAACACTGAAGCTTTCTTT. Translating it yields CAISGGQGLVNTEAFF.

The genes are TRBV19 and TRBJ1-1; 7 nucleotides match TRBD1. J gave up 3 bases and V 4 bases, and 8 bases lay outside the gene matches. The CDR3 has 15 amino acids. Per the germline V gene, CDR1 is LNHDA and CDR2 is SQIVND (reference sequence). The CDR3 region has the DNA TGTGCCAGTAGTAACGCCCCGGACAGGTACACTGAAGCTTTCTTT. This gives the protein CASSNAPDRYTEAFF.

DNA for the CDR3: TGTGCCAGCAGTGCCTCTAGCGGGAGGTTAGCCAAAAACATTCAGTACTTC. The encoded protein is CASSASSGRLAKNIQYF. The rearrangement links TRBV28 to TRBJ2-4; 11 nucleotides line up with TRBD2. Germline CDR1 MDHEN, CDR2 SYDVKM. This CDR3 comprises 17 residues. Trimming at V came to 5 bases and at J to 0 bases, leaving 6 bases not matched to a gene.

This clone was observed a few times. This chain uses TRBV28 with TRBJ2-3; TRBD2 might be the D (5 bases). Germline CDR1 and CDR2: MDHEN and SYDVKM. The CDR3 spans 17 residues. Trimming removed 8 bases at V and 2 bases at J, with 23 bases between. This CDR3 reads CASAGPRVFKATDTQYF. CDR3 sequence (DNA): TGTGCCAGCGCTGGCCCGCGGGTCTTCAAGGCCACAGATACGCAGTATTTT.

The count of this clone is one. At one boundary the junction diverges from the germline segment, which might be a read error. This chain uses TRBV7-9 with TRBJ1-2; possibly TRBD1 for D (6 bases). Germline V gene data show CDR1 as SEHNR and CDR2 as FQNEAQ (reference sequence). There are 16 residues in the CDR3. The CDR3 loop is CSSSPSGGGAFYGYTF. CDR3 DNA sequence: TGTTCCAGCAGCCCTAGCGGTGGGGGGGCCTTCTATGGCTACACCTTC.

The V gene is TRBV6-1, the J gene TRBJ1-4; a possible D gene is TRBD1 (6 bases). The CDR3 runs 13 residues. V lost 8 bases, J lost 12 bases, and 19 bases lay in between. The germline V gene has CDR1 MNHNS and CDR2 SASEGT. The CDR3 coding sequence is TGTGCCAGCCGCTCCGGGACAACATCGGAACTGTTTTTT. It codes for CASRSGTTSELFF.